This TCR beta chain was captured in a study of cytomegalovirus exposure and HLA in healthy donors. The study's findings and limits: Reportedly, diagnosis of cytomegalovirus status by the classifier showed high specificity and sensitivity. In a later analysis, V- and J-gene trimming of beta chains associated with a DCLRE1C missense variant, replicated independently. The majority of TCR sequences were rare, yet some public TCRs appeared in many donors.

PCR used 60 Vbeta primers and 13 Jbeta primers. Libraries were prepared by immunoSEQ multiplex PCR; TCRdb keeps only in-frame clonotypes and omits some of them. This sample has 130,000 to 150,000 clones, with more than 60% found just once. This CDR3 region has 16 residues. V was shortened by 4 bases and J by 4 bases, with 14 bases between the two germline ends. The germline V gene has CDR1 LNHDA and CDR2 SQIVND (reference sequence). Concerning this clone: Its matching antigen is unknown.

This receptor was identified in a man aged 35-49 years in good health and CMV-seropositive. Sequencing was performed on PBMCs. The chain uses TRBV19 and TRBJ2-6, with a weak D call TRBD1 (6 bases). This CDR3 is CASSKPGVSGANVLTF. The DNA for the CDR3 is TGTGCCAGTAGTAAACCAGGGGTTTCAGGGGCCAACGTCCTGACTTTC. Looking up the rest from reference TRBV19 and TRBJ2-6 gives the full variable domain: DGGITQSPKYLFRKEGQNVTLSCEQNLNHDAMYWYRQDPGQGLRLIYYSQIVNDFQKGDIAEGYSVSREKKESFPLTVTSAQKNPTAFYLCASSKPGVSGANVLTFGAGSRLTVL.